What follows are 6 T cell receptor beta chains derived from one specimen sequenced in a study of T cell responses to AZD1222 COVID-19 vaccine. Assay: immunoSEQ multiplex PCR; the TCRdb copy retains only in-frame clones and omits some. There are 150,000 or so clones in the sample; 85% to 95% occur only once, and over 1.3% lies in the top ten. The sample consisted of peripheral blood, taken on day 0 of AZD1222 vaccination. The source of these receptors is an adult in good health.

The chain has TRBV29-1 and TRBJ2-7; D may be TRBD1 or TRBD2 (6 bases each). This CDR3 region has 13 residues. Trimming removed 6 bases at V and 6 bases at J, with 18 bases between. The V gene's germline CDR1 is SQVTM and CDR2 ANQGSEA. The CDR3 DNA sequence: TGCAGCGTCAGCTGGGGGGACACCCCCGAGCAGTACTTC. As protein: CSVSWGDTPEQYF.

The chain employs TRBV5-5 and TRBJ2-3; weak D call: TRBD2 (6 bases). The CDR3 covers 15 residues. Trimming stripped 0 bases from V and 2 bases from J, with 10 bases between. From germline, CDR1 is SGHKS and CDR2 YYEKEE (reference sequence). The CDR3 protein is CASSLGGLYTDTQYF. The CDR3 DNA sequence: TGTGCCAGCAGCTTGGGGGGACTCTACACAGATACGCAGTATTTT.

V usage is TRBV6-5 and J usage is TRBJ2-5; D is perhaps TRBD1 (5 bases). V lost 8 bases and J 2 bases, leaving 12 bases between the germline ends. The CDR3 is 13 amino acids. Germline assignment: CDR1 MNHEY and CDR2 SVGAGI. The CDR3, as DNA: TGTGCCAGCCGGGTCAGGGCACAAGAGACCCAGTACTTC. It specifies CASRVRAQETQYF.

The rearrangement uses TRBV5-6 and TRBJ1-5, with D possibly matching TRBD1 (6 bases). The CDR3 contains 13 residues. Trimming stripped 2 bases from V and 5 bases from J, with 8 bases between. Germline values: CDR1 SGHDT, CDR2 YYEEEE. CDR3 nucleotide sequence: TGTGCCAGCAGCTTCAGGGGTCATCAGCCCCAGCATTTT. This codes for CASSFRGHQPQHF.

The rearrangement uses TRBV5-4 and TRBJ1-2; D is perhaps TRBD1 (5 bases). The V gene's germline CDR1 is SGHNT and CDR2 YYREEE (reference sequence). V was pared by 5 bases and J by 8 bases, with 16 bases between. The CDR3 runs to 13 residues. This CDR3 is CASRGGTYLGYTF. The DNA for the CDR3 is TGTGCCAGCAGAGGCGGGACCTACCTGGGCTACACCTTC.

The J gene is TRBJ2-1, the V gene TRBV2, with 9 bases matching TRBD1. Per germline, CDR1 SNHLY and CDR2 FYNNEI. V gave up 4 bases and J gave up 3 bases; unmatched junction bases: 4. The CDR3 spans 15 residues. The CDR3 DNA sequence: TGTGCCAGCAGTGCGGACAGGGGTTACTACAATGAGCAGTTCTTC. Amino acid sequence: CASSADRGYYNEQFF.